The clone carrying this TCR beta chain was found many times. Germline CDR1 DFQATT, CDR2 SNEGSKA (reference sequence). V was shortened by 0 bases and J by 7 bases, with 7 bases between the two germline ends. This CDR3 region has 11 residues. These data come from a study of prognosis after radiotherapy for stage I lung cancer. Across the study: Enrollment began in 2018 and ended in 2019; the enrolled patients had stage I non-small cell lung cancer. Newly diagnosed primary stage I lung tumors were found in some 15 patients, while oligometastatic NSCLC after surgical resection of the primary tumor was found in five.

Peripheral blood was collected in volumes of around 6 milliliters at each of two time points. Researchers used two-round multiplex PCR to amplify TCR beta CDR3 starting from genomic DNA. Round-one PCR had primers specific to each TRBV and TRBJ gene. Each CDR3 protein gets one entry after TCRdb re-called the multiplex PCR reads with MiXCR. The data contain around 26,000 distinct CDR3 sequences, just over 45% of them singletons. Source: PBMCs, taken before or after stereotactic body radiation therapy (not recorded which). This chain connects TRBV20-1 to TRBJ2-7; D is unclear. The clonotype was recovered from a donor over 45 with non-small cell lung cancer. CDR3 bases: TGCAGTGCTAGAGAGGGGATAGAGCAGTACTTC. Encoded protein: CSAREGIEQYF.